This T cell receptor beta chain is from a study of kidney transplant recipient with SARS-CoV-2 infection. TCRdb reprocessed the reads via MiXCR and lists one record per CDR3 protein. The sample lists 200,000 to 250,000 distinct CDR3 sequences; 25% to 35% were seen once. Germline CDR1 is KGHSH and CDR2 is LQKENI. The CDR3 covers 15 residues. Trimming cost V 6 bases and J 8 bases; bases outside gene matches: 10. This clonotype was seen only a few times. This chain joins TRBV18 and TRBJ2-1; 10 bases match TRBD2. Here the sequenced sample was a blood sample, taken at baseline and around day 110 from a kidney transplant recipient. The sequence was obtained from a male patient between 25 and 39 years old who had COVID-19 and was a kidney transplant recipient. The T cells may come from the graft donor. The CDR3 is CASSPKREGRYEQFF. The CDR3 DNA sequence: TGTGCCAGCTCCCCAAAGCGGGAGGGCCGTTATGAGCAGTTCTTC.